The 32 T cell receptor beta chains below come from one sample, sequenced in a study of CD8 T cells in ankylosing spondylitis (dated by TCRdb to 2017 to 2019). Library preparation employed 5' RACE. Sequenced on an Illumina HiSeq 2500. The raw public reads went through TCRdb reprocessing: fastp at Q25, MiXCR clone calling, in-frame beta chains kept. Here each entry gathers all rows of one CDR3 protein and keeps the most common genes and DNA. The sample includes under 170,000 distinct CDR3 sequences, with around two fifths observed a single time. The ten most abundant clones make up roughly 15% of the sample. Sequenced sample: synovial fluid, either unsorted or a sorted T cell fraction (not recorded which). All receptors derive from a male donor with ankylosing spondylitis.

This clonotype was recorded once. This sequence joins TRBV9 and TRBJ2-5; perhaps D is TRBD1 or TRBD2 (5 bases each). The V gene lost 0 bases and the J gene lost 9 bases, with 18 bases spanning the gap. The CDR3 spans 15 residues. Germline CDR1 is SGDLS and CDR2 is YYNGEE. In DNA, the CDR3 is TGTGCCAGCAGCGTAGGGGGCCTATGGGGGAGACCCCAGTACTTC. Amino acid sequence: CASSVGGLWGRPQYF.

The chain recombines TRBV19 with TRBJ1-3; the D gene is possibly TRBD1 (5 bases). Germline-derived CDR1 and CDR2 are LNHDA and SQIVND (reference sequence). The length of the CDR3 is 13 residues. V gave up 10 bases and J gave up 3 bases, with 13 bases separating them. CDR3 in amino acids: CATPSGDGNTIYF. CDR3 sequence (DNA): TGTGCCACCCCGTCGGGGGATGGAAACACCATATATTTT. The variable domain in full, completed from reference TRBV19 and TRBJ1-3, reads DGGITQSPKYLFRKEGQNVTLSCEQNLNHDAMYWYRQDPGQGLRLIYYSQIVNDFQKGDIAEGYSVSREKKESFPLTVTSAQKNPTAFYLCATPSGDGNTIYFGEGSWLTVV.

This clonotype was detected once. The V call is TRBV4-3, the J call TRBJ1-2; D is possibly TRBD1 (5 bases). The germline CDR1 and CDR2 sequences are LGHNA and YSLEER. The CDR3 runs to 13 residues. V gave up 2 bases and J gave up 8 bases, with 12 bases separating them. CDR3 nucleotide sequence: TGCGCCAGCAGCCAATACGGGACTGCCGGCTACACCTTC. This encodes CASSQYGTAGYTF.

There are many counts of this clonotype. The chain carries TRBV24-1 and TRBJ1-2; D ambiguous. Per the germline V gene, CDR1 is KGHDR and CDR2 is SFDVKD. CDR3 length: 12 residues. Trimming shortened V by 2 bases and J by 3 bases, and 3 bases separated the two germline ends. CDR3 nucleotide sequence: TGTGCCACCAGTGATTACTACTATGGCTACACCTTC. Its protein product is CATSDYYYGYTF.

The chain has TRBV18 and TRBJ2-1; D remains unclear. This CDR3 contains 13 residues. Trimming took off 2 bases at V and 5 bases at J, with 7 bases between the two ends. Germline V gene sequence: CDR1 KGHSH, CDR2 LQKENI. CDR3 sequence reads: CASSPFSHNEQFF. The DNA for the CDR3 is TGTGCCAGCTCACCATTTAGCCACAATGAGCAGTTCTTC. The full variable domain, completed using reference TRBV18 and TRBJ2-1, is NAGVMQNPRHLVRRRGQEARLRCSPMKGHSHVYWYRQLPEEGLKFMVYLQKENIIDESGMPKERFSAEFPKEGPSILRIQQVVRGDSAAYFCASSPFSHNEQFFGPGTRLTVL.

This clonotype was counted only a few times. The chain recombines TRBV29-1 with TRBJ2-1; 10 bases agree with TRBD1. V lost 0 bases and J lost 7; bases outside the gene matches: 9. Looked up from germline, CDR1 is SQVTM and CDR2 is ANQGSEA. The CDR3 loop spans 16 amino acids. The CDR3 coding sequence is TGCAGCGTTGAAGATCCGGAGACAGGGGGCTCTAATGAGCAGTTCTTC. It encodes CSVEDPETGGSNEQFF.

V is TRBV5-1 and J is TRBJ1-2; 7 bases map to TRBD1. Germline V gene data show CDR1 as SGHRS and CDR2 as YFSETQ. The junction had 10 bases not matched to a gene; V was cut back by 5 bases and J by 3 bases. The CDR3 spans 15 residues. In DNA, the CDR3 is TGCGCCAGCAGTTCGGGACAGCCGAATTACTATGGCTACACCTTC. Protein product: CASSSGQPNYYGYTF.

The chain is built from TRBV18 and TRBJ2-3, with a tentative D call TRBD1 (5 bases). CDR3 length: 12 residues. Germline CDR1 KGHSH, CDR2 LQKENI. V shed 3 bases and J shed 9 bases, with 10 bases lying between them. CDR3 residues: CASSPWGLTQYF. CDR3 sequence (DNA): TGTGCCAGCTCACCCTGGGGCCTAACGCAGTATTTT.

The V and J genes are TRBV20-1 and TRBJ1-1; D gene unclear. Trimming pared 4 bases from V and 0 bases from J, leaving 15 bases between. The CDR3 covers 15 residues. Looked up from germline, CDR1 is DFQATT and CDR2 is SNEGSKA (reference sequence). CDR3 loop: CSATSPGEMNTEAFF. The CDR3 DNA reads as TGCAGTGCTACCAGCCCCGGGGAGATGAACACTGAAGCTTTCTTT.

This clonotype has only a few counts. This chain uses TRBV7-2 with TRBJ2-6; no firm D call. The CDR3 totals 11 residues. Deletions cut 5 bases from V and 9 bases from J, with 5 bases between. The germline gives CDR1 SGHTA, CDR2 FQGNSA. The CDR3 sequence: CASSANNVLTF. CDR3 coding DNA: TGTGCCAGCAGCGCTAACAACGTCCTGACTTTC.

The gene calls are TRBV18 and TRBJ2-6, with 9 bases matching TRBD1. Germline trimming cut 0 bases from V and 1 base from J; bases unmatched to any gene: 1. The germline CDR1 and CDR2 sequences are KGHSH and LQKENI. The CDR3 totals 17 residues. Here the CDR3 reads CASSPPDRGSGANVLTF. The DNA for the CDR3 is TGTGCCAGCTCACCACCAGACAGGGGGTCTGGGGCCAACGTCCTGACTTTC.

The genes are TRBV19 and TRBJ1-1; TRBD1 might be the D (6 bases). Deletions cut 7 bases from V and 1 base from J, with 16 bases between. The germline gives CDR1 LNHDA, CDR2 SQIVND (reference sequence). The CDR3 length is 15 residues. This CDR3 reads CASNWGGTTNTEAFF. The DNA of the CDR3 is TGTGCCAGTAACTGGGGGGGCACCACGAACACTGAAGCTTTCTTT.

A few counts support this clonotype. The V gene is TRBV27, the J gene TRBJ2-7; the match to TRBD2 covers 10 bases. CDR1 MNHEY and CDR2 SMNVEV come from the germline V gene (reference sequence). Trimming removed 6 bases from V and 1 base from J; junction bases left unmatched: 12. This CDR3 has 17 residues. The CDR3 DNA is TGTGCCAGCAGGAAATACAGCGGGAGGGCCCCTTCCTACGAGCAGTACTTC. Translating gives CASRKYSGRAPSYEQYF.

CDR3 amino acids: CASSYSRLLRQPQHF. The CDR3 DNA is TGTGCCAGCAGTTACTCGAGGCTTTTACGTCAGCCCCAGCATTTT. This chain uses TRBV6-5 with TRBJ1-5, with no clear D. V lost 0 bases, J lost 6 bases, and 12 bases lay in between. CDR3 size: 15 residues. Germline values: CDR1 MNHEY, CDR2 SVGAGI.

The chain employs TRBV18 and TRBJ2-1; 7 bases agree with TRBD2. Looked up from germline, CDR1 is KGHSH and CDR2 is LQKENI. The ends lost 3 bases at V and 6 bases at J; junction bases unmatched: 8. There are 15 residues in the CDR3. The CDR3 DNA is TGTGCCAGCTCACCCGGGGGGTGGAGACTCAATGAGCAGTTCTTC. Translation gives CASSPGGWRLNEQFF.

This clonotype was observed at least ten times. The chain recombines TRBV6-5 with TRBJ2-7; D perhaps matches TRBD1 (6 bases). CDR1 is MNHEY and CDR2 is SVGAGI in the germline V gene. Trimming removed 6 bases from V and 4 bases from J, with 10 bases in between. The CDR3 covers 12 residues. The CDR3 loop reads CASSPTGYEQYF. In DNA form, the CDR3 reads TGTGCCAGCAGCCCGACAGGTTACGAGCAGTACTTC.

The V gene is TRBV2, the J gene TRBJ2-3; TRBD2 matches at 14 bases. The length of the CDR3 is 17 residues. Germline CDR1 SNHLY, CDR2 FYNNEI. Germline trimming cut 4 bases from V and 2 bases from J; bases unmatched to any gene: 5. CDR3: CASSGTSGGLVTDTQYF. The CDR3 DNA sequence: TGTGCCAGCAGTGGGACTAGCGGGGGGTTAGTCACAGATACGCAGTATTTT.

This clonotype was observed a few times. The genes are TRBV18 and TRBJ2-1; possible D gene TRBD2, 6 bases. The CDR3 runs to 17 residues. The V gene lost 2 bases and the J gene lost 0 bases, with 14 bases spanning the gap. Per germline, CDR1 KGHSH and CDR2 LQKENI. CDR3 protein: CASSPGWDFNSYNEQFF. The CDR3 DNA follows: TGTGCCAGCTCACCAGGATGGGACTTCAACTCCTACAATGAGCAGTTCTTC.

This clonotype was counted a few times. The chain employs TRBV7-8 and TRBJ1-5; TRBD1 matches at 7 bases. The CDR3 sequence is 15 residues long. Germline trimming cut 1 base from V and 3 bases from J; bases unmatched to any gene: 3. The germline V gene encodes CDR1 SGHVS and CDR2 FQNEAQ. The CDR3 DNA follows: TGTGCCAGCAGCTTAGGGACAGGTCTCAATCAGCCCCAGCATTTT. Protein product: CASSLGTGLNQPQHF.

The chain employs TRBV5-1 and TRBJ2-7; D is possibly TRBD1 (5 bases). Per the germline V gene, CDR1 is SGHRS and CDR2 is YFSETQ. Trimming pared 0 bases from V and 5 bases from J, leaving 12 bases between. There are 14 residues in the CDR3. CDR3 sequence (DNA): TGCGCCAGCAGCTTGGAGCAGGGCCCCGACGAGCAGTACTTC. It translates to CASSLEQGPDEQYF.

CDR3 coding DNA: TGTGCCAGCAGCCCCCCCTGGGTAGCGGAGGGCACAGATACGCAGTATTTT. The encoded protein is CASSPPWVAEGTDTQYF. This rearrangement joins TRBV7-2 to TRBJ2-3; D perhaps matches TRBD2 (6 bases). This CDR3 is 17 amino acids long. The germline V gene has CDR1 SGHTA and CDR2 FQGNSA. V lost 5 bases and J 1 base, leaving 19 bases between the germline ends.

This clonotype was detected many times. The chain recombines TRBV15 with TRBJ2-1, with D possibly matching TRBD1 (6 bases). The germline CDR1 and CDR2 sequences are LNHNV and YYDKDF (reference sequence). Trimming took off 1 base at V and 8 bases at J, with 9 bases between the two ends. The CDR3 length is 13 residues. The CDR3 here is CATSRGYRDEQFF. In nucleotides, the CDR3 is TGTGCCACCAGCAGAGGGTACAGGGATGAGCAGTTCTTC.

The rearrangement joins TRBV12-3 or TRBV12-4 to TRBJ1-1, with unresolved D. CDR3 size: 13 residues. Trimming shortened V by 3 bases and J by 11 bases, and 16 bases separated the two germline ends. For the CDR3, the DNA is TGTGCCAGCAGTTTCGAGATTGGCGGAAGGGCTTTCTTT. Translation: CASSFEIGGRAFF.

The DNA of the CDR3 is TGTGCCAGCAGCCCGAGGGTTTTGGGGTCCATCGATATATTATACGAGCAGTACTTC. Amino acid sequence: CASSPRVLGSIDILYEQYF. The gene calls are TRBV14 and TRBJ2-7; D is possibly TRBD2 (5 bases). Deletions cut 4 bases from V and 4 bases from J, with 29 bases between. The CDR3 length is 19 residues. Germline V gene lookup returns CDR1 SGHDN and CDR2 FVKESK.

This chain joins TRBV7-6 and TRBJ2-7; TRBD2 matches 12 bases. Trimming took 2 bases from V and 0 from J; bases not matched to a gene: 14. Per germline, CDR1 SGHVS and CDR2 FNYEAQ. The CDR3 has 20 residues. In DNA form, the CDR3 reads TGTGCCAGCAGCTTACCAGGGGGACCACTAGCGGGGGGTTACTCCTACGAGCAGTACTTC. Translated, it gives CASSLPGGPLAGGYSYEQYF.

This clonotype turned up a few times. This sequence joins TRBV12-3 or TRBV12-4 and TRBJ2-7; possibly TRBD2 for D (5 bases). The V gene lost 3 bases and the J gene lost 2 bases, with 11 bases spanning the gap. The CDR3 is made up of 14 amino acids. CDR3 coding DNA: TGTGCCAGCAGTTTCGCGGACTTTCCCTACGAGCAGTACTTC. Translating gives CASSFADFPYEQYF.

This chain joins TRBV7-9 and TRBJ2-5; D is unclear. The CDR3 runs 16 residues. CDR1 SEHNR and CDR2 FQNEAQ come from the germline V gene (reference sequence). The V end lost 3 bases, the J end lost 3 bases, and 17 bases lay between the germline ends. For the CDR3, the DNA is TGTGCCAGCAGCTTGTGGGTCACCGAAGCTGAAGAGACCCAGTACTTC. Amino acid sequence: CASSLWVTEAEETQYF.

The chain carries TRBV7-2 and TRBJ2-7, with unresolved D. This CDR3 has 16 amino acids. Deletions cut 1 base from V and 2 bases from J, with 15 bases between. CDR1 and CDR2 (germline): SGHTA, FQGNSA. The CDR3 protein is CASSLVGPAPPYEQYF. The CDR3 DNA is TGTGCCAGCAGCTTAGTAGGTCCCGCTCCCCCCTACGAGCAGTACTTC.

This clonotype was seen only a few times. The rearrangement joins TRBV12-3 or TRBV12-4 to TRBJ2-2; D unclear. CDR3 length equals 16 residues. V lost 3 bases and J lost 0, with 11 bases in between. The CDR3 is CASSFQWLANTGELFF. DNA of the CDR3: TGTGCCAGCAGTTTTCAGTGGCTCGCGAACACCGGGGAGCTGTTTTTT.

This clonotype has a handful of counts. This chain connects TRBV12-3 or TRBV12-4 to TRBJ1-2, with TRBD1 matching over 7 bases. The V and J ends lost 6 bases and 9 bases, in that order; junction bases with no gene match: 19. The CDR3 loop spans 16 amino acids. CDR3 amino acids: CASSHIGQGGTRSYTF. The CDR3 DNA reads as TGTGCCAGCAGCCACATCGGGCAGGGGGGAACTAGGAGCTACACCTTC.

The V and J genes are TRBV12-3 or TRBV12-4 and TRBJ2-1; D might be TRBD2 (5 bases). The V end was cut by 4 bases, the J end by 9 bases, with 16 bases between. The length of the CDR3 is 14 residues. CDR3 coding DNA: TGTGCCAGCAGTTCTCTTAGCGCGTATCTTGAGCAGTTCTTC. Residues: CASSSLSAYLEQFF.

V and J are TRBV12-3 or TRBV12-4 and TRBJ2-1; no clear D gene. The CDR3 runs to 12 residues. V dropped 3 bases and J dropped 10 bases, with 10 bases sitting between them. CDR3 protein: CASSFGSKEQFF. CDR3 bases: TGTGCCAGCAGTTTCGGGTCCAAAGAGCAGTTCTTC.